This passage covers 29 T cell receptor beta chains from one sample sequenced in a study of T cells in Graves' hyperthyroidism and ophthalmopathy. Amplification of TCR beta CDR3 regions was performed using RNA transcripts as template. The study used the HTBI primer set for a first-round RT-PCR of the TCR CDR3. Each CDR3 protein gets one entry after TCRdb re-called the multiplex PCR reads with MiXCR. The table lists some 370,000 distinct CDR3 sequences, roughly an eighth of them singletons. The sequencing sample was made of blood. The source of these receptors is a man between 50 and 59 years old with Graves' ophthalmopathy.

This clonotype was found many times. The rearrangement uses TRBV30 and TRBJ2-1; 16 bases are shared with TRBD2. Germline V gives CDR1 GTSNPN, CDR2 SVGIG (reference sequence). With 0 bases clipped from V and 8 bases from J, the junction kept 10 bases outside the gene matches. The CDR3 covers 18 residues. The DNA for the CDR3 is TGTGCCTGGAGTGTACCGGGACTAGCGGGAGGGCCGGGGGATGAGCAGTTCTTC. Protein product: CAWSVPGLAGGPGDEQFF.

V usage is TRBV7-9 and J usage is TRBJ2-5; TRBD2 might be the D (6 bases). Between the trimmed V and J ends, which lost 3 bases and 6 bases, there was a span of 17 bases. CDR1 is SEHNR, CDR2 FQNEAQ, per germline (reference sequence). The CDR3 loop spans 15 amino acids. The CDR3 reads CASSFLGDSIQTQYF. The CDR3 coding sequence is TGTGCCAGCAGCTTCTTAGGGGACTCGATTCAGACCCAGTACTTC. The complete variable domain, with remaining parts taken from reference TRBV7-9 and TRBJ2-5, reads DTGVSQNPRHKITKRGQNVTFRCDPISEHNRLYWYRQTLGQGPEFLTYFQNEAQLEKSRLLSDRFSAERPKGSFSTLEIQRTEQGDSAMYLCASSFLGDSIQTQYFGPGTRLLVL.

For this clonotype: Compared with germline, one end of the junction differs, possibly owing to a read error. The V and J genes are TRBV12-3 or TRBV12-4 and TRBJ2-2, with 12 bases that match TRBD2. The CDR3 covers 16 residues. CDR3 protein: CASSLAGGENTGELFF. The CDR3, as DNA: TGTGCCAGCAGTCTAGCGGGAGGGGAGAACACCGGGGAGCTGTTTTTT.

This clonotype has a count of ten or more. The junction differs from germline at one of its ends, possibly a read error. J is TRBJ2-1 and V is TRBV3-1; 9 bases fit TRBD2. The CDR3 totals 21 residues. Germline CDR1 LGHDT, CDR2 YNNKEL (reference sequence). CDR3 DNA: TGTGCCAGCAGCCCTCCCCCCAGGCTAGCGGGGCCCTTAACACCATACAATGCGCAGTTCTTC. Its protein is CASSPPPRLAGPLTPYNAQFF.

In this sample, this clonotype turned up a few times. The chain carries TRBV19 and TRBJ2-6, with a possible D match to TRBD2 (5 bases). The ends were cut back, 3 bases at V and 4 bases at J, with 16 bases in the middle. CDR1 is LNHDA, CDR2 SQIVND, per germline (reference sequence). CDR3 size: 17 residues. In DNA form, the CDR3 reads TGTGCCAGTAGTATTTGGGGAGAGCTGGCCGGGGCCAACGTCCTGACTTTC. It codes for CASSIWGELAGANVLTF.

This clonotype has a handful of counts. This chain connects TRBV9 to TRBJ1-1; unclear D gene. Germline-derived CDR1 and CDR2 are SGDLS and YYNGEE. V lost 0 bases to trimming and J lost 1 base, with 7 bases between them. This CDR3 is 14 amino acids long. This CDR3 reads CASSVALKNTEAFF. CDR3 DNA sequence: TGTGCCAGCAGCGTAGCCCTCAAGAACACTGAAGCTTTCTTT.

In this sample, this clonotype turned up a few times. The DNA for the CDR3 is TGTGCCAGCAGCTTATTTGTGTCTTCCGGGGAGCTGTTTTTT. This codes for CASSLFVSSGELFF. The rearrangement uses TRBV11-3 and TRBJ2-2; D is unresolved. Per germline, CDR1 SGHNT and CDR2 YENEEA. The CDR3 contains 14 residues. V gave up 2 bases and J gave up 6 bases, with 10 bases separating them.

This clonotype was seen only a few times. The rearrangement uses TRBV7-6 and TRBJ2-7; 9 bases match TRBD2. The germline V gene encodes CDR1 SGHVS and CDR2 FNYEAQ. After removal of 5 bases from V and 9 bases from J, the junction contained 20 bases not matched to a gene. The CDR3 contains 17 residues. The DNA for the CDR3 is TGTGCCAGCAGCCAAGACCCTAGCGGGACCCTTCTCAACGGGCAGTACTTC. Translating gives CASSQDPSGTLLNGQYF.

In the case of this clonotype: A single base separates this from a much larger clone, so it may be a read error. The rearrangement joins TRBV27 to TRBJ2-5; D gene uncertain. Germline-derived CDR1 and CDR2 are MNHEY and SMNVEV (reference sequence). CDR3 size: 13 residues. The CDR3 sequence is CATSLRVQETQYF. CDR3 coding DNA: TGTGCCACCAGTTTAAGGGTTCAAGAGACCCAGTACTTC.

This clonotype occurred many times. V and J are TRBV20-1 and TRBJ2-2, with 11 bases lining up with TRBD2. This CDR3 comprises 15 residues. Germline V lookup: CDR1 DFQATT, CDR2 SNEGSKA (reference sequence). The junction had 8 bases not matched to a gene; V was cut back by 4 bases and J by 7 bases. As DNA, the CDR3 is TGCAGTGCTAAGACTAGCGGGACGTTTGGCGGGGAGCTGTTTTTT. It codes for CSAKTSGTFGGELFF.

This clonotype was counted ten times or more. The chain has TRBV11-3 and TRBJ1-4; 8 bases line up with TRBD1. The trim removed 5 bases at V and 8 bases at J, leaving 4 bases unmatched. This CDR3 region has 13 residues. Per the germline V gene, CDR1 is SGHNT and CDR2 is YENEEA. CDR3 nucleotides: TGTGCCAGCAGCCAACGGACAGGGGAAAAACTGTTTTTT. Translating it yields CASSQRTGEKLFF.

This clonotype was recorded at least ten times. The chain recombines TRBV7-9 with TRBJ1-2; 7 bases align to TRBD1. With V trimmed by 5 bases and J by 0 bases, 6 bases remained unmatched. This CDR3 comprises 15 residues. Germline CDR1 is SEHNR and CDR2 is FQNEAQ (reference sequence). CDR3 loop: CASSPPGQPNYGYTF. CDR3 DNA: TGTGCCAGCAGCCCCCCGGGACAGCCTAACTATGGCTACACCTTC.

This clonotype showed up many times. The chain combines TRBV19 with TRBJ1-1; TRBD1 matches 12 bases. This CDR3 is built from 17 residues. Germline V gene sequence: CDR1 LNHDA, CDR2 SQIVND (reference sequence). The trim removed 9 bases at V and 1 base at J, leaving 12 bases unmatched. CDR3 loop: CASNPGTGGAWNTEAFF. CDR3 DNA sequence: TGTGCCAGCAATCCTGGGACAGGGGGCGCGTGGAACACTGAAGCTTTCTTT.

The table lists this clonotype with many counts. The CDR3 reads CASFPLGADQETQYF. The CDR3 DNA reads as TGTGCCAGCTTCCCCCTCGGAGCGGACCAAGAGACCCAGTACTTC. The chain links TRBV7-2 to TRBJ2-5; possible D gene TRBD2, 5 bases. The CDR3 loop spans 15 amino acids. Germline V lookup: CDR1 SGHTA, CDR2 FQGNSA. Trimming pared 8 bases from V and 0 bases from J, leaving 16 bases between.

V is TRBV29-1 and J is TRBJ1-1; D not resolved. There are 14 residues in the CDR3. Germline CDR1 SQVTM, CDR2 ANQGSEA. V gave up 5 bases and J gave up 1 base, with 14 bases separating them. The CDR3 reads CSVNIHLTNTEAFF. Here the CDR3 DNA reads TGCAGCGTTAACATACATCTGACGAACACTGAAGCTTTCTTT.

This chain joins TRBV19 and TRBJ2-7; D unclear. Germline CDR1 reads LNHDA; CDR2 reads SQIVND (reference sequence). V was clipped by 8 bases and J by 3 bases, with 8 bases between them. The CDR3 spans 11 residues. CDR3 sequence reads: CASADGYEQYF. DNA of the CDR3: TGTGCCAGTGCCGACGGCTACGAGCAGTACTTC. The complete variable domain, with remaining parts taken from reference TRBV19 and TRBJ2-7, reads DGGITQSPKYLFRKEGQNVTLSCEQNLNHDAMYWYRQDPGQGLRLIYYSQIVNDFQKGDIAEGYSVSREKKESFPLTVTSAQKNPTAFYLCASADGYEQYFGPGTRLTVT.

In its sample, this clonotype was seen a few times. This sequence may be a read error, since a much larger clone differs from it by one base. This sequence joins TRBV20-1 and TRBJ2-7; TRBD1 might be the D (6 bases). The germline CDR1 and CDR2 sequences are DFQATT and SNEGSKA (reference sequence). The CDR3 runs to 17 residues. The CDR3 DNA reads TGCAGTGCTAGAGCCTCCGTGGGACAAATTAGCTCCTACGACCAGTACTTC. It encodes CSARASVGQISSYDQYF.

This clonotype was counted ten times or more. This sequence joins TRBV7-8 and TRBJ1-1; possibly TRBD1 for D (6 bases). V was shortened by 2 bases and J by 3 bases, with 16 bases between the two germline ends. This CDR3 spans 16 amino acids. The V gene's germline CDR1 is SGHVS and CDR2 FQNEAQ. The CDR3 region is CASSLYTGFLDTEAFF. DNA for the CDR3: TGTGCCAGCAGCTTATACACAGGGTTTTTGGACACTGAAGCTTTCTTT.

This clonotype was seen many times. The gene calls are TRBV7-9 and TRBJ1-1; no firm D call. The CDR3 is 13 amino acids. The ends were cut back, 5 bases at V and 6 bases at J, with 13 bases in the middle. Per the germline V gene, CDR1 is SEHNR and CDR2 is FQNEAQ (reference sequence). The CDR3 is CASSPRTKAEAFF. CDR3 bases: TGTGCCAGCAGCCCACGGACCAAGGCTGAAGCTTTCTTT.

V and J are TRBV18 and TRBJ1-1; D might be TRBD1 (5 bases). The germline CDR1 and CDR2 sequences are KGHSH and LQKENI. The CDR3 covers 12 residues. V was cut by 5 bases and J by 7 bases, with 11 bases left in between. This CDR3 reads CASSTDKGEAFF. For the CDR3, the DNA is TGTGCCAGCTCAACGGACAAAGGTGAAGCTTTCTTT.

The sample holds many counts of this clonotype. J is TRBJ2-1 and V is TRBV4-1; 9 bases agree with TRBD2. The V gene end was trimmed by 0 bases and the J gene end by 7 bases; junction bases not matched to a gene: 10. This CDR3 spans 17 amino acids. CDR1 and CDR2 (germline): MGHRA, YSYEKL. The CDR3 nucleotides read TGCGCCAGCAGCCAAGATGGGGCGGGAGGGCCGAGGAATGAGCAGTTCTTC. Translated, it gives CASSQDGAGGPRNEQFF.

This clonotype was seen ten or more times. The chain joins TRBV29-1 to TRBJ2-1; 14 nucleotides align to TRBD2. V shed 6 bases, J shed 0 bases, and the junction held 16 bases outside the gene matches. The germline V gene encodes CDR1 SQVTM and CDR2 ANQGSEA. CDR3 size: 20 residues. The CDR3 region is CSVTVIGTSGSSGSYNEQFF. The CDR3, as DNA: TGCAGCGTGACAGTAATCGGGACTAGCGGGAGTAGTGGCTCCTACAATGAGCAGTTCTTC.

V is TRBV11-3 and J is TRBJ2-7, with 8 bases that match TRBD2. J lost 7 bases, V lost 3 bases, and 8 bases had no gene match. From germline, CDR1 is SGHNT and CDR2 YENEEA. This CDR3 has 14 amino acids. In nucleotides, the CDR3 is TGTGCCAGCAGCTTCCGGGAGGGGTCAGGGGAGCAGTACTTC. Residues: CASSFREGSGEQYF.

This chain uses TRBV11-2 with TRBJ2-7; 8 positions agree with TRBD1. V lost 8 bases, J lost 5 bases, and 8 bases stayed unmatched. Germline-derived CDR1 and CDR2 are SGHAT and FQNNGV. This CDR3 is built from 13 residues. CDR3 DNA sequence: TGTGCCAGCCAAGGACAGGGTCGGCACGAGCAGTACTTC. Its protein is CASQGQGRHEQYF.

The chain uses TRBV24-1 and TRBJ2-3; 7 bases fit TRBD1. The CDR3 totals 13 residues. Germline V gene sequence: CDR1 KGHDR, CDR2 SFDVKD. Germline trimming cut 7 bases from V and 6 bases from J; bases unmatched to any gene: 6. This CDR3 reads CATSLARGDTQYF. CDR3 DNA: TGTGCCACCAGCTTGGCCAGGGGGGATACGCAGTATTTT.

This rearrangement joins TRBV9 to TRBJ2-3; TRBD2 matches at 10 bases. Looked up from germline, CDR1 is SGDLS and CDR2 is YYNGEE. The CDR3 runs to 14 residues. Germline trimming cut 4 bases from V and 4 bases from J; bases unmatched to any gene: 3. In nucleotides, the CDR3 is TGTGCCAGCAGCCCTAGCGGGAGTTCAGATACGCAGTATTTT. Its translation is CASSPSGSSDTQYF. The variable domain in full, with the rest retrieved from reference TRBV9 and TRBJ2-3, is DSGVTQTPKHLITATGQRVTLRCSPRSGDLSVYWYQQSLDQGLQFLIQYYNGEERAKGNILERFSAQQFPDLHSELNLSSLELGDSALYFCASSPSGSSDTQYFGPGTRLTVL.

The genes are TRBV3-1 and TRBJ2-1, with 8 bases fitting TRBD2. The V and J ends lost 1 base and 10 bases, in that order; junction bases with no gene match: 9. Germline V gene sequence: CDR1 LGHDT, CDR2 YNNKEL (reference sequence). This CDR3 spans 15 amino acids. The CDR3 protein is CASSQASSGPIEQFF. For the CDR3, the DNA is TGTGCCAGCAGCCAAGCGTCTAGCGGGCCCATAGAGCAGTTCTTC.

This clonotype came up many times. CDR3 DNA sequence: TGTGCCAGCAGGCAGGACAGAATCACAGATACGCAGTATTTT. Protein: CASRQDRITDTQYF. The chain links TRBV2 to TRBJ2-3; D perhaps matches TRBD1 (6 bases). Trimming removed 6 bases at V and 2 bases at J, with 12 bases between. This CDR3 is built from 14 residues. Germline assignment: CDR1 SNHLY and CDR2 FYNNEI.

This clonotype was seen ten or more times. This rearrangement joins TRBV12-3 or TRBV12-4 to TRBJ2-3, with 10 bases identical to TRBD2. The CDR3 extends over 14 amino acids. After removal of 4 bases from V and 4 bases from J, the junction contained 2 bases not matched to a gene. The CDR3 protein is CASSWTSGPDTQYF. The DNA of the CDR3 is TGTGCCAGCAGTTGGACTAGCGGTCCAGATACGCAGTATTTT.